The 21 T cell receptor beta chains given below trace back to one sample, sequenced in a study of T-cell memory formation after mild COVID-19. One entry per CDR3 protein, called by TCRdb with MiXCR from the 5' RACE reads. The table lists 350,000 or so distinct CDR3 sequences, roughly 21% of them singletons. The specimen was PBMCs or a T cell subset sorted from them (not recorded which). The source is an adult woman who had mild COVID-19 (a few samples of this study predate the infection). Cell type and time point are not known.

V and J are TRBV18 and TRBJ2-3; D is possibly TRBD2 (6 bases). The V end was cut by 4 bases, the J end by 2 bases, with 16 bases between. This CDR3 contains 16 residues. Germline lookup yields CDR1 KGHSH and CDR2 LQKENI. The CDR3 here is CASSRRDGMPTDTQYF. CDR3 sequence (DNA): TGTGCCAGCTCACGGCGGGACGGCATGCCCACAGATACGCAGTATTTT.

This clonotype was detected a few times. This chain links TRBV24-1 with TRBJ2-7; no reliable D call. The V gene's germline CDR1 is KGHDR and CDR2 SFDVKD. The CDR3 is made up of 12 amino acids. V was shortened by 2 bases and J by 5 bases, with 6 bases between the two germline ends. CDR3 amino acids: CATSDSTDEQYF. The CDR3 region has the DNA TGTGCCACCAGTGATTCAACAGACGAGCAGTACTTC.

This rearrangement joins TRBV4-1 to TRBJ1-2, with D perhaps TRBD1 (5 bases). CDR1 and CDR2 (germline): MGHRA, YSYEKL. The CDR3 runs to 18 residues. Trimming cost V 0 bases and J 0 bases, with 17 bases left between them. The DNA of the CDR3 is TGCGCCAGCAGCCAAGAGTGGGGCTCTTCCTTAGCTAACTATGGCTACACCTTC. Amino acid sequence: CASSQEWGSSLANYGYTF.

J is TRBJ2-1 and V is TRBV7-8; TRBD2 agrees at 9 bases. V dropped 2 bases and J dropped 9; count of bases not matched to a gene: 11. Germline lookup yields CDR1 SGHVS and CDR2 FQNEAQ. The CDR3 spans 16 residues. The CDR3 protein is CASSLNPAGGQGEQFF. The CDR3 nucleotides are TGTGCCAGCAGCTTAAATCCCGCGGGGGGGCAAGGTGAGCAGTTCTTC.

Only a few counts were recorded for this clonotype. The chain has TRBV11-2 and TRBJ2-4; D perhaps matches TRBD2 (6 bases). Germline-derived CDR1 and CDR2 are SGHAT and FQNNGV. The CDR3 sequence is 16 residues long. Between the trimmed V and J ends, which lost 6 bases and 6 bases, there was a span of 21 bases. CDR3 in amino acids: CASSPNYPRGINIQYF. CDR3 coding DNA: TGTGCCAGCAGTCCCAACTACCCCCGGGGGATAAACATTCAGTACTTC.

V and J are TRBV20-1 and TRBJ1-4; D uncertain. V shed 0 bases and J shed 6 bases, with 14 bases lying between them. CDR1 and CDR2 from the germline V gene are DFQATT and SNEGSKA (reference sequence). This CDR3 is 15 amino acids long. In DNA form, the CDR3 reads TGCAGTGCTAGAGATTCCCGGGGTTGGGATGAAAAACTGTTTTTT. It is translated as CSARDSRGWDEKLFF.

This clonotype was detected only a few times. The chain has TRBV5-1 and TRBJ1-1; D may be TRBD1 (5 bases). This CDR3 has 15 residues. Germline CDR1 SGHRS, CDR2 YFSETQ. The germline V and J ends were trimmed by 0 bases and 4 bases, with 13 bases remaining between them. CDR3 DNA: TGCGCCAGCAGCTTGGCCCAGGGCCGGGGCACTGAAGCTTTCTTT. Translation: CASSLAQGRGTEAFF.

CDR3 bases: TGCGCCAGCCATTCGGGGGAAACCAAAAACATTCAGTACTTC. Protein sequence: CASHSGETKNIQYF. This chain links TRBV5-1 with TRBJ2-4; a weak D match, TRBD2 (6 bases). This CDR3 contains 14 residues. The ends were cut back, 7 bases at V and 2 bases at J, with 13 bases in the middle. Germline values: CDR1 SGHRS, CDR2 YFSETQ. Drawing the rest from reference TRBV5-1 and TRBJ2-4, the complete variable domain is KAGVTQTPRYLIKTRGQQVTLSCSPISGHRSVSWYQQTPGQGLQFLFEYFSETQRNKGNFPGRFSGRQFSNSRSEMNVSTLELGDSALYLCASHSGETKNIQYFGAGTRLSVL.

Only a few counts were recorded for this clonotype. This chain connects TRBV2 to TRBJ2-7; perhaps TRBD2 as D (5 bases). Germline loops: CDR1 SNHLY, CDR2 FYNNEI. CDR3 length: 14 amino acids. V was cut by 5 bases and J by 3 bases, with 14 bases left in between. In DNA form, the CDR3 reads TGTGCCAGCAGTTCAGGACTCAATGACTACGAGCAGTACTTC. This gives the protein CASSSGLNDYEQYF.

This clonotype was counted a few times. The junction shows a germline mismatch at one end, possibly a read error. The V gene is TRBV7-9, the J gene TRBJ2-1, with D maybe TRBD1 (6 bases). Germline V gene data show CDR1 as SEHNR and CDR2 as FQNEAQ (reference sequence). This CDR3 is 14 amino acids long. The CDR3 sequence is CASSPINRVNQQFF. Written as DNA, the CDR3 is TGTGCCAGCAGCCCAATCAACAGGGTCAATCAGCAGTTCTTC.

This clonotype showed up just a few times. The CDR3 DNA sequence: TGCAGCGTTGCAGTCTCTAGCGGGCAAGAGACCCAGTACTTC. Protein product: CSVAVSSGQETQYF. The chain joins TRBV29-1 to TRBJ2-5, with 8 bases lining up with TRBD2. The CDR3 totals 14 residues. Trimming at V came to 4 bases and at J to 2 bases, leaving 6 bases not matched to a gene. Germline V gene data show CDR1 as SQVTM and CDR2 as ANQGSEA. Variable domain in full (rest from reference TRBV29-1 and TRBJ2-5): SAVISQKPSRDICQRGTSLTIQCQVDSQVTMMFWYRQQPGQSLTLIATANQGSEATYESGFVIDKFPISRPNLTFSTLTVSNMSPEDSSIYLCSVAVSSGQETQYFGPGTRLLVL.

This clonotype was observed a handful of times. At one of its ends the junction is not consistent with the germline gene, which may arise from a read error. The chain links TRBV24-1 to TRBJ2-3; maybe TRBD2 (5 bases). The CDR3 has 12 amino acids. Germline CDR1 reads KGHDR; CDR2 reads SFDVKD. This CDR3 reads CATSDSLRGFTF. CDR3 DNA: TGTGCCACCAGTGATTCCCTCCGCGGGTTTACTTTT.

This clonotype was counted a few times. The CDR3 region has the DNA TGTGCCAGCAGCTGGACAGGCTACGAGCAGTACTTC. Amino acids: CASSWTGYEQYF. This sequence joins TRBV5-5 and TRBJ2-7; 7 positions match TRBD1. Germline V gene lookup returns CDR1 SGHKS and CDR2 YYEKEE (reference sequence). CDR3 length: 12 residues. V trimming: 3 bases; J trimming: 3 bases; junction bases outside the gene matches: 0.

The chain combines TRBV9 with TRBJ2-7; D is unresolved. The germline CDR1 and CDR2 sequences are SGDLS and YYNGEE. V was pared by 4 bases and J by 5 bases, with 10 bases between. This CDR3 is built from 12 residues. CDR3 sequence reads: CASSPTGDEQYF. The CDR3 DNA follows: TGTGCCAGCAGCCCCACGGGTGACGAGCAGTACTTC.

This clonotype was observed a few times. This chain joins TRBV5-1 and TRBJ1-1; 7 positions match TRBD1. J was trimmed by 3 bases and V by 4 bases; bases with no gene match: 12. The CDR3 runs 16 residues. Germline loops: CDR1 SGHRS, CDR2 YFSETQ. The CDR3 DNA sequence: TGCGCCAGCAGCAGCGGCAGGGGGATTCTGGACACTGAAGCTTTCTTT. Translation: CASSSGRGILDTEAFF. The variable domain in full, completed from reference TRBV5-1 and TRBJ1-1, reads KAGVTQTPRYLIKTRGQQVTLSCSPISGHRSVSWYQQTPGQGLQFLFEYFSETQRNKGNFPGRFSGRQFSNSRSEMNVSTLELGDSALYLCASSSGRGILDTEAFFGQGTRLTVV.

This clonotype has at least ten counts. This rearrangement joins TRBV5-6 to TRBJ2-1, with 11 bases fitting TRBD2. CDR3 length: 16 residues. Trimming cost V 1 base and J 6 bases; bases outside gene matches: 6. CDR1 is SGHDT, CDR2 YYEEEE, per germline. CDR3 DNA: TGTGCCAGCAGCTTGCCGGGACTAGCGGTGGCCAATGAGCAGTTCTTC. Amino acids: CASSLPGLAVANEQFF.

This clonotype came up a few times. The chain employs TRBV5-1 and TRBJ2-7, with D perhaps matching TRBD1 or TRBD2 (5 bases each). CDR1 and CDR2 (germline): SGHRS, YFSETQ. V lost 7 bases and J 3 bases, leaving 23 bases between the germline ends. The length of the CDR3 is 16 residues. This CDR3 is CASARQGPTDLYEQYF. The CDR3 DNA is TGCGCCAGCGCTCGCCAGGGACCTACAGACCTCTACGAGCAGTACTTC.

This clonotype was picked up a small number of times. The chain links TRBV6-1 to TRBJ2-7, with 9 bases identical to TRBD1. J was trimmed by 3 bases and V by 5 bases; bases with no gene match: 2. Germline V gene lookup returns CDR1 MNHNS and CDR2 SASEGT. This CDR3 region has 13 residues. The CDR3: CASSKGQGYEQYF. Written as DNA, the CDR3 is TGTGCCAGCAGTAAGGGACAGGGCTACGAGCAGTACTTC.

The rearrangement joins TRBV27 to TRBJ2-2, with 10 bases fitting TRBD2. The V and J ends lost 0 bases and 4 bases, in that order; junction bases with no gene match: 11. The germline gives CDR1 MNHEY, CDR2 SMNVEV (reference sequence). The CDR3 covers 19 residues. The CDR3, as DNA: TGTGCCAGCAGTTTATCCGTTGCTATAGCGGGGGGCCGCACCGGGGAGCTGTTTTTT. Residues: CASSLSVAIAGGRTGELFF.

This chain connects TRBV27 to TRBJ2-2; no firm D call. The CDR3 sequence is 13 residues long. CDR1 is MNHEY and CDR2 is SMNVEV in the germline V gene (reference sequence). Deletions cut 2 bases from V and 6 bases from J, with 7 bases between. CDR3 DNA: TGTGCCAGCAGTTTAATGGGCCCCGGGGAGCTGTTTTTT. It encodes CASSLMGPGELFF.

The sample holds one count of this clonotype. The V and J genes are TRBV5-4 and TRBJ2-7; 7 bases are a match to TRBD1. This CDR3 is 14 amino acids long. Trimming removed 9 bases from V and 1 base from J; junction bases left unmatched: 10. CDR1 SGHNT and CDR2 YYREEE come from the germline V gene (reference sequence). DNA of the CDR3: TGTGCCACCACCCCCGGGACAGAGTCCTACGAGCAGTACTTC. Encoded protein: CATTPGTESYEQYF. Full variable domain (outside the CDR3, taken from reference TRBV5-4 and TRBJ2-7): ETGVTQSPTHLIKTRGQQVTLRCSSQSGHNTVSWYQQALGQGPQFIFQYYREEENGRGNFPPRFSGLQFPNYSSELNVNALELDDSALYLCATTPGTESYEQYFGPGTRLTVT.